This is a list of T cell receptor beta chains from one sample in a study of T cell repertoires in cytomegalovirus infection. TCRdb redid the calling of the reads with MiXCR, one entry per CDR3 protein. The data contain around 200,000 distinct CDR3 sequences, about 39% of them seen just once; the ten biggest clones take up about 60%. These TCRs are of unknown antigen specificity. The sample here was CD8+ T cells from cultured PBMCs, taken from culture after CMV antigen stimulation. The origin of the receptors is a human donor in good health (CMV status not recorded). Some clones in this sample may be carry-over from other donors' samples. Both conserved end residues are part of each CDR3. A D gene is named only where the DNA matches it firmly. Size is stated for part of the rows, as once, few or many counts, or as a class when the clone is expanded.

d_call j_call v_call clone_size cdr3_nt cdr3_aa
- TRBJ1-1 TRBV27 - TGTGCCACCTCTTTGTGGGGGGGGCAATTGAACACTGAAGCTTTCTTT CATSLWGGQLNTEAFF
- TRBJ2-5 TRBV12-3/TRBV12-4 once TGTGCCAGCAGTTTAGTCAGTACAGAGACCCAGTACTTC CASSLVSTETQYF
TRBD1 TRBJ1-1 TRBV27 - TGTGCCAGCAGTTTATCCCAACCGGGACAGACTGAAGCTTTCTTT CASSLSQPGQTEAFF
- TRBJ1-1 TRBV11-3 - TGTGCCAGCAGCTTAGATCCGAGACGGATGAACACTGAAGCTTTCTTT CASSLDPRRMNTEAFF
- TRBJ2-7 TRBV15 few TGTGCCACCAGCAGAGGGTCCGGGGGGCAGTACGAGCAGTACTTC CATSRGSGGQYEQYF
- TRBJ2-2 TRBV7-2 many TGTGCCAGCAGCATTGCTATTTCCAGGGAGCTGTTTTTT CASSIAISRELFF
TRBD1 TRBJ1-2 TRBV4-1 - TGCGCCAGCAGCCAAGATAGAGGGACAGACGGCTACACCTTC CASSQDRGTDGYTF
- TRBJ2-5 TRBV28 - TGTGCCAGCAGCCGATTCAGTTCGGAGACCCAGTACTTC CASSRFSSETQYF
- TRBJ2-1 TRBV29-1 - TGCAGCGTTACGGCGGCACGATTATACAATGAGCAGTTCTTC CSVTAARLYNEQFF
- TRBJ2-7 TRBV7-9 large TGTGCCAGCAGCTCCGTCCTGAATGCCTACGAGCAGTACTTC CASSSVLNAYEQYF
TRBD2 TRBJ2-1 TRBV5-6 - TGTGCCAGCAGCCTTTACGGGGGGATGAGCTCCTACAATGAGCAGTTCTTC CASSLYGGMSSYNEQFF
TRBD1 TRBJ2-1 TRBV28 few TGTGCCAGCAGTTTAATCAGGGGGAGCTCCTACAATGAGCAGTTCTTC CASSLIRGSSYNEQFF
- TRBJ1-2 TRBV6-6 - TGTGCCAGCAGTTACGGCGGGGGCGGCTACACCTTC CASSYGGGGYTF
- TRBJ2-1 TRBV14 - TGTGCCAGCAGCCAGGGAGGCGCAGGAAATGAGCAGTTCTTC CASSQGGAGNEQFF
- TRBJ2-7 TRBV20-1 - TGCAGTGCTAGAGATTCCTTTAACGGAGCCAGGGGATACGAGCAGTACTTC CSARDSFNGARGYEQYF
- TRBJ2-7 TRBV19 few TGTGCCAGTAGTACCAGGGGCCCCAGCGTACGCACCTACGAGCAGTACTTC CASSTRGPSVRTYEQYF
- TRBJ2-3 TRBV11-2 few TGTGCCAGCAGCCTTCTAGTGGAGGGGAACTTGGATACGCAGTATTTT CASSLLVEGNLDTQYF
TRBD2 TRBJ2-7 TRBV20-1 few TGCAGTGCTAGAGATCAGAGGAGGACTAGGGCCCACGAGCAGTACTTC CSARDQRRTRAHEQYF
TRBD1 TRBJ1-1 TRBV27 - TGTGCCAGCAGTTATACTGGACAGGGCAATACTGAAGCTTTCTTT CASSYTGQGNTEAFF
- TRBJ2-1 TRBV11-2 few TGTGCCAGCAGCCCCATTGGGGGGGGGCGCCCACTCAATGAGCAGTTCTTC CASSPIGGGRPLNEQFF
- TRBJ2-3 TRBV4-1 - TGCGCCAGCAGCCAAGATTCAACAGATACGCAGTATTTT CASSQDSTDTQYF
TRBD1 TRBJ1-1 TRBV14 few TGTGCCAGCAGCCAAGAAAACAGGGGGTTTACTGAAGCTTTCTTT CASSQENRGFTEAFF
TRBD1 TRBJ1-4 TRBV5-8 - TGTGCCAGCAGCTTTGGGACAGGTCTTGCAACTAATGAAAAACTGTTTTTT CASSFGTGLATNEKLFF
- TRBJ1-1 TRBV11-2 - TGTGCCAGCAGCTTGCAACCCGGGGGCACTGAAGCTTTCTTT CASSLQPGGTEAFF
TRBD1 TRBJ1-5 TRBV7-2 few TGTGCCAGCAGCTTAGCCCATCAGGGGGCGAATCAGCCCCAGCATTTT CASSLAHQGANQPQHF
TRBD1 TRBJ2-3 TRBV29-1 many TGCAGCGCACCTACAGACAGGGTGGGTAGTACAGATACGCAGTATTTT CSAPTDRVGSTDTQYF
- TRBJ2-5 TRBV11-2 few TGTGCCAGCAGCTTACCCGAGAGGGAAGAGGAGATCCAGTACTTC CASSLPEREEEIQYF
TRBD1 TRBJ1-2 TRBV6-1 few TGTGCCAGCAGTGAAAGGACAGGGCAAAGTTATGGCTACACCTTC CASSERTGQSYGYTF
TRBD2 TRBJ2-5 TRBV7-4 - TGTGCCAGCAGCTTAAAACTGACCGGGAGGGAGACCCAGTACTTC CASSLKLTGRETQYF
- TRBJ2-1 TRBV5-4 - TGTGCCAGCACCACCGGGGGAAGAGATGAGCAGTTCTTC CASTTGGRDEQFF
- TRBJ1-4 TRBV7-9 - TGTGCCAGCAGCTTACCCGGGGATAGCAATGAAAAACTGTTTTTT CASSLPGDSNEKLFF
TRBD2 TRBJ2-7 TRBV11-1 few TGTGCCAGCAGCTACGGGACTAGCGGACGACGAGGATACGAGCAGTACTTC CASSYGTSGRRGYEQYF
TRBD2 TRBJ2-1 TRBV11-2 - TGTGCCAGCAGCTTAGAATTCCCGCAGCGGGGGGAGCGCTACAATGAGCAGTTCTTC CASSLEFPQRGERYNEQFF
TRBD1 TRBJ2-7 TRBV15 - TGTGCCACCCGTCCGGACAGGGTGTCCTACGAGCAGTACTTC CATRPDRVSYEQYF
- TRBJ2-1 TRBV12-5 few TGTGCTAGTGGTTTTGCGGGGGCTAAGGATGAGCAGTTCTTC CASGFAGAKDEQFF
- TRBJ1-5 TRBV7-4 - TGTGCCAGCAGCCTGAAAATGTATAGCAATCAGCCCCAGCATTTT CASSLKMYSNQPQHF
- TRBJ2-2 TRBV27 - TGTGCCAGCAGTTTAAAGCGGATGAACACCGGGGAGCTGTTTTTT CASSLKRMNTGELFF
- TRBJ2-7 TRBV27 - TGTGCCAGCAGTTTAAGTCCCCCCCCCCCGGACTACCTCTCCTACGAGCAGTACTTC CASSLSPPPPDYLSYEQYF
- TRBJ2-7 TRBV6-2/TRBV6-3 - TGTGCCAGCAGGAGGGGAGGGGGCCACGAGCAGTACTTC CASRRGGGHEQYF
- TRBJ2-7 TRBV19 - TGTGCCAGTAGTCTCAGGCCCTTCTACGAGCAGTACTTC CASSLRPFYEQYF
TRBD1 TRBJ2-6 TRBV29-1 - TGCAGCGTTGCCACAGGGGTTGGGGCCAACGTCCTGACTTTC CSVATGVGANVLTF
TRBD2 TRBJ2-1 TRBV20-1 - TGCAGTGCTAGAGCCCTAGCGGGACCTGGTTACAATGAGCAGTTCTTC CSARALAGPGYNEQFF
- TRBJ2-7 TRBV7-9 few TGTGCCAGCAGCTCCCCAGAGAGGGGGACAACCTACGAGCAGTACTTC CASSSPERGTTYEQYF
- TRBJ1-5 TRBV28 - TGTGCCGGCGCCATTAGGGGTAGGGGCAATCAGCCCCAGCATTTT CAGAIRGRGNQPQHF
- TRBJ1-3 TRBV20-1 few TGCAGTGCCAGACCCACGAGCTCTGGAAACACCATATATTTT CSARPTSSGNTIYF